This T cell receptor beta chain originates from a study of patients and donors after allogeneic stem cell transplantation (dated by TCRdb to the early 2020s). The library was built by means of RT-PCR. The reads were generated on a NextSeq 550. TCRdb handled the public reads itself, with Q25 trimming in fastp and clone calling in MiXCR, and kept productive beta chains. For every CDR3 protein sequence, its rows merge into one entry that carries the most common genes and DNA. In all, the sample holds around 170,000 distinct CDR3 sequences, and approximately 24% of those were seen once. 25% to 30% of the sample goes to the ten largest clones. The V end loses 3 bases and the J end loses 0 bases, and a stretch of 10 bases separates them. Sequences SGDLS (CDR1) and YYNGEE (CDR2) are obtained from the germline V gene. The CDR3, from cysteine to phenylalanine, totals 15 residues. The kept DNA is CDR3 alone, 45 bases in frame from the first base.

This clonotype was counted ten times or more. Its antigen is still unknown. It has no much larger one-base neighbor in the sample; base qualities were not kept. Recombination connected TRBV9 to TRBJ1-3; confidence is insufficient to name the D gene. Specimen: blood, either unsorted or a sorted T cell fraction (not recorded which). The clonotype comes from a human donor who was either an allogeneic HSCT recipient or a stem cell or donor lymphocyte infusion donor (not recorded which). It is not recorded whose cells these are; they may come from a transplant donor. The sequence in DNA is TGTGCCAGCAGCGGGCCGGGCATCTCTGGAAACACCATATATTTT. Its translation is CASSGPGISGNTIYF.